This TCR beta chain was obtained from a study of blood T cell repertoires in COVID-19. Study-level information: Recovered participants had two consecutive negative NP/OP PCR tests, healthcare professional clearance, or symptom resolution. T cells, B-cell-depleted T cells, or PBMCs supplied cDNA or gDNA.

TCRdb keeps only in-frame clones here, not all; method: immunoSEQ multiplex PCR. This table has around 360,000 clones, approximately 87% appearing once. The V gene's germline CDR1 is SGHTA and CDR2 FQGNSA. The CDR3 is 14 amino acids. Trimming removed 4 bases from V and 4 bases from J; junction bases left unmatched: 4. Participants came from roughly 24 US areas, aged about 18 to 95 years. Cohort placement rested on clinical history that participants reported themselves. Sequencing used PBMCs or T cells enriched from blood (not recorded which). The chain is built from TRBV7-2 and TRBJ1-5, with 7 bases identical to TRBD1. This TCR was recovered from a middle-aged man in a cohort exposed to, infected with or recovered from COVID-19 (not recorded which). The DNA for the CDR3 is TGTGCCAGCAGCTCCCGACAGGGTAATCAGCCCCAGCATTTT. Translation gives CASSSRQGNQPQHF.